This is a list of T cell receptor beta chains from one sample in a study of blood T cells in healthy people across ages. In TCRdb, the 5' RACE reads were re-called with MiXCR into one record per CDR3 protein. In the table there are some 1.5 million distinct CDR3 sequences, 25% to 30% of which are singletons. The sequenced sample consisted of blood. These receptor sequences come from a woman aged 25-40 years in good health. The CDR3 runs from the conserved cysteine through the conserved F or W. The order of the fields is D gene, clone size, J gene, CDR3 length, V gene, CDR3 protein, CDR3 DNA. The D gene is left open where the match is weak. The listing skips clone size in some rows; elsewhere it reads once, few, many or a size class.

d_call: -; clone_size: -; j_call: TRBJ2-3; cdr3_length: 13; v_call: TRBV7-2; cdr3_aa: CASSFLSYDTQYF; cdr3_nt: TGTGCCAGCAGCTTTTTGTCTTATGATACGCAGTATTTT
d_call: -; clone_size: many; j_call: TRBJ1-2; cdr3_length: 16; v_call: TRBV6-2/TRBV6-3; cdr3_aa: CASSYGTALGTYGYTF; cdr3_nt: TGTGCCAGCAGTTACGGGACGGCCTTAGGAACTTATGGCTACACCTTC
d_call: -; clone_size: few; j_call: TRBJ1-1; cdr3_length: 13; v_call: TRBV29-1; cdr3_aa: CSARDQMNTEAFF; cdr3_nt: TGCAGCGCTAGGGACCAAATGAACACTGAAGCTTTCTTT
d_call: -; clone_size: many; j_call: TRBJ2-7; cdr3_length: 13; v_call: TRBV27; cdr3_aa: CASGEDISYEQYF; cdr3_nt: TGTGCCAGCGGGGAAGACATTTCCTACGAGCAGTACTTC
d_call: TRBD2; clone_size: few; j_call: TRBJ2-3; cdr3_length: 15; v_call: TRBV10-2; cdr3_aa: CASRKLAGVTDTQYF; cdr3_nt: TGCGCCAGCAGGAAACTAGCGGGAGTAACAGATACGCAGTATTTT
d_call: TRBD2; clone_size: -; j_call: TRBJ2-1; cdr3_length: 16; v_call: TRBV7-2; cdr3_aa: CASSLGGTRVVNEQFF; cdr3_nt: TGTGCCAGCAGCTTAGGTGGGACTAGAGTGGTCAATGAGCAGTTCTTC
d_call: -; clone_size: -; j_call: TRBJ1-3; cdr3_length: 15; v_call: TRBV9; cdr3_aa: CASSVEPGTGNTIYF; cdr3_nt: TGTGCCAGCAGCGTTGAGCCGGGCACCGGAAACACCATATATTTT
d_call: -; clone_size: few; j_call: TRBJ1-6; cdr3_length: 13; v_call: TRBV12-3/TRBV12-4; cdr3_aa: CASSFDEFSPLHF; cdr3_nt: TGTGCCAGCAGTTTTGATGAGTTTTCACCCCTCCACTTT
d_call: -; clone_size: few; j_call: TRBJ2-3; cdr3_length: 16; v_call: TRBV20-1; cdr3_aa: CSARDPQGPITDTQYF; cdr3_nt: TGCAGTGCTAGAGATCCCCAGGGCCCCATCACAGATACGCAGTATTTT
d_call: TRBD1; clone_size: -; j_call: TRBJ1-5; cdr3_length: 16; v_call: TRBV24-1; cdr3_aa: CATSEATGDPYQPQHF; cdr3_nt: TGTGCCACCAGTGAAGCGACAGGGGATCCTTATCAGCCCCAGCATTTT
d_call: -; clone_size: few; j_call: TRBJ2-7; cdr3_length: 13; v_call: TRBV7-9; cdr3_aa: CASSYVGVHEQYF; cdr3_nt: TGTGCCAGCAGCTATGTGGGGGTCCACGAGCAGTACTTC
d_call: TRBD1; clone_size: -; j_call: TRBJ2-1; cdr3_length: 12; v_call: TRBV29-1; cdr3_aa: CSAGQGRNEQFF; cdr3_nt: TGCAGCGCCGGACAGGGCCGCAATGAGCAGTTCTTC
d_call: -; clone_size: -; j_call: TRBJ1-6; cdr3_length: 15; v_call: TRBV5-1; cdr3_aa: CASSLWAGGDSPLHF; cdr3_nt: TGCGCCAGCAGCTTGTGGGCCGGGGGCGATTCACCCCTCCACTTT
d_call: TRBD1; clone_size: many; j_call: TRBJ2-7; cdr3_length: 13; v_call: TRBV2; cdr3_aa: CASSPGTGSEQYF; cdr3_nt: TGTGCCAGCAGTCCAGGGACAGGAAGTGAGCAGTACTTC
d_call: -; clone_size: -; j_call: TRBJ2-3; cdr3_length: 17; v_call: TRBV4-1; cdr3_aa: CASSQKNRAFSTDTQYF; cdr3_nt: TGCGCCAGCAGCCAAAAAAACAGGGCCTTCAGTACAGATACGCAGTATTTT
d_call: -; clone_size: -; j_call: TRBJ1-1; cdr3_length: 17; v_call: TRBV7-2; cdr3_aa: CASSPDNAVGANTEAFF; cdr3_nt: TGTGCCAGCAGCCCGGATAACGCCGTTGGGGCGAACACTGAAGCTTTCTTT
d_call: -; clone_size: once; j_call: TRBJ2-3; cdr3_length: 12; v_call: TRBV7-9; cdr3_aa: CASSSVGTTQYF; cdr3_nt: TGTGCCAGCAGCTCCGTAGGTACGACGCAGTATTTT
d_call: -; clone_size: once; j_call: TRBJ2-1; cdr3_length: 14; v_call: TRBV9; cdr3_aa: CASSVAGQWGEQFF; cdr3_nt: TGTGCCAGCAGCGTAGCTGGACAGTGGGGCGAGCAGTTCTTC
d_call: -; clone_size: -; j_call: TRBJ2-3; cdr3_length: 17; v_call: TRBV5-5; cdr3_aa: CASSSPTGRASTDTQYF; cdr3_nt: TGTGCCAGCAGCAGCCCGACAGGTAGGGCCAGCACAGATACGCAGTATTTT
d_call: TRBD2; clone_size: -; j_call: TRBJ2-1; cdr3_length: 17; v_call: TRBV7-2; cdr3_aa: CASSSLAGDFSYNEQFF; cdr3_nt: TGTGCCAGCAGCTCCCTAGCGGGGGATTTCTCCTACAATGAGCAGTTCTTC
d_call: TRBD2; clone_size: -; j_call: TRBJ2-5; cdr3_length: 16; v_call: TRBV7-2; cdr3_aa: CAGSLARTSGQGTQYF; cdr3_nt: TGTGCCGGCAGCTTAGCGCGGACTAGCGGTCAGGGGACCCAGTACTTC
d_call: TRBD2; clone_size: -; j_call: TRBJ2-3; cdr3_length: 13; v_call: TRBV20-1; cdr3_aa: CSARGGSRDTQYF; cdr3_nt: TGCAGTGCTAGGGGGGGGAGTCGGGATACGCAGTATTTT
d_call: -; clone_size: few; j_call: TRBJ1-2; cdr3_length: 18; v_call: TRBV2; cdr3_aa: CASSERQPLGIGVSGYTF; cdr3_nt: TGTGCCAGCAGTGAACGGCAACCCCTGGGTATCGGGGTTTCTGGCTACACCTTC
d_call: TRBD1; clone_size: few; j_call: TRBJ1-5; cdr3_length: 19; v_call: TRBV20-1; cdr3_aa: CSARDKGDREMILGQPQHF; cdr3_nt: TGCAGTGCTAGAGATAAGGGGGACAGGGAAATGATTCTAGGACAGCCCCAGCATTTT
d_call: -; clone_size: -; j_call: TRBJ2-7; cdr3_length: 14; v_call: TRBV6-2/TRBV6-3; cdr3_aa: CASRQTSPYNEQYF; cdr3_nt: TGTGCCAGCAGACAAACTAGCCCCTACAATGAGCAGTACTTC
d_call: -; clone_size: few; j_call: TRBJ2-4; cdr3_length: 14; v_call: TRBV10-3; cdr3_aa: CAISTAGAKNIQYF; cdr3_nt: TGTGCCATCAGTACCGCAGGAGCCAAAAACATTCAGTACTTC
d_call: -; clone_size: few; j_call: TRBJ1-4; cdr3_length: 13; v_call: TRBV5-5; cdr3_aa: CASPGILPEKLFF; cdr3_nt: TGTGCCAGCCCGGGGATTCTTCCTGAAAAACTGTTTTTT
d_call: TRBD2; clone_size: -; j_call: TRBJ2-1; cdr3_length: 16; v_call: TRBV20-1; cdr3_aa: CSAPSPPREGHNEQFF; cdr3_nt: TGCAGTGCCCCAAGCCCCCCGCGGGAGGGGCACAATGAGCAGTTCTTC
d_call: TRBD2; clone_size: -; j_call: TRBJ2-5; cdr3_length: 18; v_call: TRBV28; cdr3_aa: CASSSTSGGSLRRETQYF; cdr3_nt: TGTGCCAGCAGTTCTACTAGCGGGGGGTCACTTCGACGAGAGACCCAGTACTTC
d_call: TRBD1; clone_size: -; j_call: TRBJ1-2; cdr3_length: 16; v_call: TRBV5-5; cdr3_aa: CASSTAPGQVNYGYTF; cdr3_nt: TGTGCCAGCAGCACCGCCCCGGGACAGGTGAACTATGGCTACACCTTC
d_call: -; clone_size: few; j_call: TRBJ1-5; cdr3_length: 16; v_call: TRBV6-2/TRBV6-3; cdr3_aa: CASSLDPGYSNQPQHF; cdr3_nt: TGTGCCAGCAGTCTTGACCCAGGGTATAGCAATCAGCCCCAGCATTTT
d_call: -; clone_size: -; j_call: TRBJ1-2; cdr3_length: 14; v_call: TRBV29-1; cdr3_aa: CSVPGRVAVYGYTF; cdr3_nt: TGCAGCGTTCCCGGAAGGGTGGCCGTCTATGGCTACACCTTC
d_call: -; clone_size: few; j_call: TRBJ2-4; cdr3_length: 13; v_call: TRBV20-1; cdr3_aa: CSAIAGAGDIQYF; cdr3_nt: TGCAGTGCTATTGCGGGGGCTGGTGACATTCAGTACTTC